This T cell receptor beta chain was documented in a study of CD8 T cells in ankylosing spondylitis (dated by TCRdb to 2016 to 2017). Regarding the complete study: The study set out to find disease-linked TCR variants by profiling T cell receptor beta repertoires in ankylosing spondylitis patients and healthy donors. Samples of peripheral blood were taken, and for ankylosing spondylitis patients, synovial fluid was collected as well. The full study cohort was made up of 25 to 30 ankylosing spondylitis patients and 108 healthy donors. The paper as a whole reports these results and caveats: In peripheral blood, the disease-linked clones were found at relatively low frequencies and had a CD8+ phenotype. Blood from ankylosing spondylitis patients appeared to be characterized by a TCR beta motif composed of about 8 highly homologous amino acid variants. The disease-linked clones were reported as significantly enriched in matched synovial fluid samples from ankylosing spondylitis patients. Some TCR beta motif variants had previously been reported in synovial fluid and blood of reactive arthritis patients, which suggested common disease-initiation mechanisms.

The reads were generated on an Illumina HiSeq 2500. Quantitative 5'-RACE with molecular barcodes was the method used to prepare the TCR beta libraries. On the authors' methods: A new computational method based on a probabilistic model of VDJ rearrangement was used to identify disease-linked TCR variants. TCRdb handled the public reads itself, with Q25 trimming in fastp and clone calling in MiXCR, and kept productive beta chains. Each CDR3 protein gets just one entry, which takes the most common genes and DNA from the rows behind it. What appears here as the V and J calls and clone size reflects TCRdb's work, not the paper's. This sample holds over 200,000 distinct CDR3 sequences; approximately 20% were observed only once. Clones ranked in the top ten supply roughly 42% of the sample. Only a few counts were recorded for this clonotype. What this receptor recognizes is not known. Base qualities are missing; no much larger clone stands one base away.

The germline V gene encodes CDR1 SGHAT and CDR2 FQNNGV. Clipping removes 0 bases from V and 4 bases from J, with 5 as the unmatched junction base count. The CDR3 numbers 15 residues from cysteine through phenylalanine. Here the CDR3 DNA is all that survives: 45 bases in frame from base 1. This sequence uses TRBV11-2 and TRBJ2-7, with TRBD2 matching 8 junction bases. Sequences were obtained from blood, either unsorted or a sorted T cell fraction (not recorded which). The sequence derives from a male donor with ankylosing spondylitis. The CDR3 protein sequence reads: CASSLDLGGGYEQYF. The DNA is TGTGCCAGCAGCTTAGATCTCGGCGGGGGGTACGAGCAGTACTTC.